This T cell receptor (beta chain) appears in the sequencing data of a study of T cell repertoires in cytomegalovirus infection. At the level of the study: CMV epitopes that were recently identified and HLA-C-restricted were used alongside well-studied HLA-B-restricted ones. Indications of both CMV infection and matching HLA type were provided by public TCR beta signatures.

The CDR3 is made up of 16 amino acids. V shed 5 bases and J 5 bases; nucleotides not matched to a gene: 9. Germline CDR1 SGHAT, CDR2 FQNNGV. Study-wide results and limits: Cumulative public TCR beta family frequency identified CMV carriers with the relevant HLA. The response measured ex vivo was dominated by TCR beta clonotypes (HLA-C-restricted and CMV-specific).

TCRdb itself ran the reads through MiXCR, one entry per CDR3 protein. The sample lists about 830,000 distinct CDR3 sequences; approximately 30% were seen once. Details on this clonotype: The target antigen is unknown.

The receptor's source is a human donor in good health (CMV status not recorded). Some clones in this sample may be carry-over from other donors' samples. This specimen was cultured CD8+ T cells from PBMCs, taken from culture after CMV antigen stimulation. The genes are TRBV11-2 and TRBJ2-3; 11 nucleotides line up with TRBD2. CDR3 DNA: TGTGCCAGCAGCCCGGGACTAGCGGCCCCCGTAGATACGCAGTATTTT. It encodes CASSPGLAAPVDTQYF.